Below, 10 T cell receptor beta chains from the same sample are listed, as sequenced in a study of T cell responses to AZD1222 COVID-19 vaccine. Assay used: immunoSEQ multiplex PCR; TCRdb lists only in-frame clones, some missing. Among approximately 150,000 clones listed, 85% to 95% were seen once. Source: peripheral blood, taken on day 0 of AZD1222 vaccination. Receptors originate from an adult in good health.

This clone was seen only once. This chain connects TRBV11-2 to TRBJ2-1; 12 positions agree with TRBD2. In germline, CDR1 is SGHAT, CDR2 FQNNGV. The junction had 11 bases not matched to a gene; V was cut back by 4 bases and J by 7 bases. This CDR3 contains 17 residues. DNA of the CDR3: TGTGCCAGCAGCTCCGACCGGACTAGCGGGATGGGGAATGAGCAGTTCTTC. This encodes CASSSDRTSGMGNEQFF.

V gene TRBV12-3 or TRBV12-4 combines with J gene TRBJ1-2; the match to TRBD1 covers 7 bases. The CDR3 extends over 12 amino acids. Trimming at V came to 10 bases and at J to 6 bases, leaving 8 bases not matched to a gene. CDR3 DNA sequence: TGTGCCATCTTACAGGGGTGGAATGGCTACACCTTC. Protein product: CAILQGWNGYTF.

The chain recombines TRBV18 with TRBJ2-7; no definite D call. The CDR3 consists of 13 residues. Trimming pared 6 bases from V and 6 bases from J, leaving 15 bases between. CDR1 KGHSH and CDR2 LQKENI come from the germline V gene. CDR3 loop: CASSHNQEPEQYF. DNA for the CDR3: TGTGCCAGCTCCCACAATCAGGAGCCCGAGCAGTACTTC.

V usage is TRBV5-1 and J usage is TRBJ2-1; 9 bases match TRBD2. This CDR3 region has 13 residues. With 4 bases clipped from V and 9 bases from J, the junction kept 5 bases outside the gene matches. Germline assignment: CDR1 SGHRS and CDR2 YFSETQ. DNA for the CDR3: TGCGCCAGCAGCCCTCGGACTAGCGCTGAGCAGTTCTTC. Its protein is CASSPRTSAEQFF.

The chain carries TRBV10-3 and TRBJ2-7; tentative D call: TRBD1 (6 bases). V was shortened by 4 bases and J by 3 bases, with 19 bases between the two germline ends. CDR3 length: 16 amino acids. CDR1 and CDR2 from the germline V gene are ENHRY and SYGVKD. The CDR3 loop reads CAISGAGVGNRYEQYF. CDR3 nucleotides: TGTGCCATCAGTGGTGCAGGGGTAGGGAATCGCTACGAGCAGTACTTC.

J is TRBJ2-3 and V is TRBV7-8; D remains unclear. Germline V gives CDR1 SGHVS, CDR2 FQNEAQ. V was clipped by 2 bases and J by 4 bases, with 19 bases between them. This CDR3 has 17 residues. The CDR3 sequence: CASSLFRAPNRPDTQYF. CDR3 DNA: TGTGCCAGCAGCTTATTCCGTGCTCCCAACCGCCCAGATACGCAGTATTTT.

The CDR3 protein is CASSYSRLAGNEQFF. The CDR3, as DNA: TGTGCCAGCAGTTACTCGCGACTAGCGGGCAATGAGCAGTTCTTC. The chain is built from TRBV6-2 or TRBV6-3 and TRBJ2-1; 10 bases are shared with TRBD2. The junction had 2 bases not matched to a gene; V was cut back by 0 bases and J by 6 bases. Germline CDR1 MNHEY, CDR2 SVGEGT. The CDR3 consists of 15 residues.

The rearrangement uses TRBV4-1 and TRBJ2-5, with TRBD2 identical over 8 bases. The CDR3 extends over 15 amino acids. V lost 4 bases, J lost 4 bases, and 8 bases stayed unmatched. Germline lookup yields CDR1 MGHRA and CDR2 YSYEKL. The CDR3 loop reads CASSPQGRGGETQYF. The CDR3 nucleotides are TGCGCCAGCAGCCCCCAGGGCCGGGGGGGAGAGACCCAGTACTTC.

The chain recombines TRBV27 with TRBJ2-2, with D perhaps given as TRBD1 or TRBD2 (5 bases each). The CDR3 is made up of 16 amino acids. The ends were cut back, 9 bases at V and 3 bases at J, with 20 bases in the middle. Per germline, CDR1 MNHEY and CDR2 SMNVEV (reference sequence). For the CDR3, the DNA is TGTGCCAGGCTTCCGGGACCCCGGACGGACACCGGGGAGCTGTTTTTT. It specifies CARLPGPRTDTGELFF.

The chain carries TRBV6-5 and TRBJ2-2; TRBD1 might be the D (5 bases). Germline CDR1 and CDR2: MNHEY and SVGAGI. This CDR3 comprises 15 residues. V shed 8 bases and J shed 1 base, with 14 bases lying between them. CDR3 sequence: CASGVRTLNTGELFF. DNA for the CDR3: TGTGCCAGCGGAGTCAGGACATTGAACACCGGGGAGCTGTTTTTT.